This entry is about one T cell receptor beta chain. As yet, its antigen is unknown. The naive CD8 subset, CD45RO-negative cells positively selected for CCR7, excluded terminally differentiated effector memory CD45RA+ cells. Repertoires were generated with immunoSEQ multiplex PCR, while TCRdb's copy carries only in-frame clones and drops some. The data hold hundreds of thousands of clones, with about 91% observed a single time. CDR1 is SEHNR and CDR2 is FQNEAQ in the germline V gene (reference sequence). The length of the CDR3 is 14 residues. V was cut by 5 bases and J by 2 bases, with 12 bases left in between. This sample is part of a study of shared clonotypes between healthy human individuals. General observations from the study: Among a few donors, about 5% of naive CD4 clonotypes were found in common.

The sequence derives from a man aged 25-45 years in good health. The chain carries TRBV7-9 and TRBJ2-5; D is perhaps TRBD2 (6 bases). Material: naive CD8+ T cells sorted from blood. The CDR3 DNA follows: TGTGCCAGCAGCAGGGACTCGCGTCAAGAGACCCAGTACTTC. It translates to CASSRDSRQETQYF.